This T cell receptor (beta chain) was identified in a study of cytomegalovirus exposure and HLA in healthy donors. The CDR3 is 15 residues long. Germline CDR1 reads GTSNPN; CDR2 reads SVGIG (reference sequence). Trimming at V came to 3 bases and at J to 4 bases, leaving 9 bases not matched to a gene. PCR primers comprised 60 Vbeta and 13 Jbeta primers. Authors' analysis steps: Later, 65 million to 90 million unique TCR beta chains were counted in an analysis, and roughly 11 million of them were shared. Method: immunoSEQ multiplex PCR; TCRdb's copy keeps in-frame clones and lacks some. V and J calls and clone size are as listed in that table; D and trimming were resolved from the DNA. Here the sample spans more than 150,000 clones, roughly 84% being singletons. Comments on this clone: Its antigen remains unidentified.

General study results and limits: One later analysis reportedly identified an Asian-associated ancestry cluster that showed fewer N-insertions than the roughly 600-donor mean. Highly shared variants forming one cluster were likely a sequencing artifact.

The TCR was taken from a boy aged 10-17 years in good health and CMV-seronegative. The sequenced sample consisted of PBMCs. The gene calls are TRBV30 and TRBJ2-5; TRBD2 matches 9 bases. The CDR3 nucleotides read TGTGCCTGGAGACTTGGCGGGGGGGCAGGAGAGACCCAGTACTTC. It is translated as CAWRLGGGAGETQYF. Based on the CDR3 plus reference TRBV30 and TRBJ2-5, the full variable domain is SQTIHQWPATLVQPVGSPLSLECTVEGTSNPNLYWYRQAAGRGLQLLFYSVGIGQISSEVPQNLSASRPQDRQFILSSKKLLLSDSGFYLCAWRLGGGAGETQYFGPGTRLLVL.